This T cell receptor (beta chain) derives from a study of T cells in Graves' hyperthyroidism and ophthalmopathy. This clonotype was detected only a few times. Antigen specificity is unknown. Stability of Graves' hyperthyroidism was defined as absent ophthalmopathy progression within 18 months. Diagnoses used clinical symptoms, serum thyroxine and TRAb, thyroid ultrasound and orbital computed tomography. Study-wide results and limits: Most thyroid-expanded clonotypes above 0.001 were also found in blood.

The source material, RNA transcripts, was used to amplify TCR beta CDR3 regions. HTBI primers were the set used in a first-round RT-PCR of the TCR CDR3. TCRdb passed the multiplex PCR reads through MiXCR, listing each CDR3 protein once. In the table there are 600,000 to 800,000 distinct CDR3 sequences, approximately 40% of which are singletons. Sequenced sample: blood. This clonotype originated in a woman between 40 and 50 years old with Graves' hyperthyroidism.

CDR3 region: CASSPLAGEYEQYF. The CDR3 DNA sequence: TGTGCCAGCAGCCCGCTAGCGGGAGAGTACGAGCAGTACTTC. The chain carries TRBV7-9 and TRBJ2-7; the match to TRBD2 covers 10 bases. Germline trimming cut 5 bases from V and 4 bases from J; bases unmatched to any gene: 5. Germline CDR1 is SEHNR and CDR2 is FQNEAQ (reference sequence). CDR3 size: 14 residues.